One and the same sample provided the 29 T cell receptor beta chains below, sequenced in a study of blood T cell repertoires in COVID-19. The data were produced by immunoSEQ multiplex PCR, yet TCRdb's version contains in-frame clones alone and is incomplete. The table records 200,000 to 250,000 clones, more than 75% of them present only once. The specimen sequenced was peripheral blood. The receptors derive from an elderly woman with COVID-19, enrolled during active disease.

The chain recombines TRBV2 with TRBJ2-7; TRBD2 aligns across 8 bases. V shed 5 bases, J shed 12 bases, and the junction held 9 bases outside the gene matches. The CDR3 is 12 residues long. Germline values: CDR1 SNHLY, CDR2 FYNNEI. CDR3 bases: TGTGCCAGCAGTTTGTTACGGGGGGGCCCGTACTTC. It translates to CASSLLRGGPYF. Variable domain in full (rest from reference TRBV2 and TRBJ2-7): EPEVTQTPSHQVTQMGQEVILRCVPISNHLYFYWYRQILGQKVEFLVSFYNNEISEKSEIFDDQFSVERPDGSNFTLKIRSTKLEDSAMYFCASSLLRGGPYFGPGTRLTVT.

The V and J genes are TRBV30 and TRBJ2-7, with D possibly being TRBD2 (5 bases). The CDR3 loop spans 13 amino acids. Germline V gives CDR1 GTSNPN, CDR2 SVGIG (reference sequence). The V end lost 2 bases, the J end lost 2 bases, and 10 bases lay between the germline ends. CDR3 in amino acids: CAWSNSGPYEQYF. In nucleotides, the CDR3 is TGTGCCTGGAGTAACAGCGGCCCCTACGAGCAGTACTTC.

This chain uses TRBV30 with TRBJ1-2, with unresolved D. CDR1 GTSNPN and CDR2 SVGIG come from the germline V gene (reference sequence). This CDR3 has 13 amino acids. Trimming took 1 base from V and 4 from J, leaving 10 bases between them. The DNA of the CDR3 is TGTGCCTGGAGTGGAGAAATACTCTATGGCTACACCTTC. Its translation: CAWSGEILYGYTF.

This chain uses TRBV3-1 (or the pseudogene TRBV3-2) with TRBJ1-1; 8 bases align to TRBD1. V trimming: 4 bases; J trimming: 4 bases; junction bases outside the gene matches: 8. The length of the CDR3 is 15 residues. The germline V gene has CDR1 LGHDT and CDR2 YNNKEL (reference sequence). The DNA of the CDR3 is TGTGCCAGCAGCCCCCCTCGACAGGGGACCACTGAAGCTTTCTTT. Translating it yields CASSPPRQGTTEAFF.

The chain recombines TRBV5-8 with TRBJ2-7; 10 bases match TRBD2. The V segment lost 7 bases and the J segment 7 bases; nucleotides outside the gene matches: 8. This CDR3 contains 13 residues. Germline loops: CDR1 SGHTS, CDR2 YDEGEE. The CDR3: CASSSSGGREQYF. The CDR3 region has the DNA TGTGCCAGCTCTTCTAGCGGGGGACGGGAGCAGTACTTC.

The chain employs TRBV18 and TRBJ2-3, with TRBD2 matching 7 bases. Trimming cost V 2 bases and J 5 bases; bases outside gene matches: 4. The CDR3 is 14 residues long. The germline CDR1 and CDR2 sequences are KGHSH and LQKENI. This CDR3 is CASSPAGEEDTQYF. CDR3 nucleotide sequence: TGTGCCAGCTCACCAGCGGGAGAGGAAGATACGCAGTATTTT.

The table lists this clone with a count of one. The chain links TRBV10-3 to TRBJ2-7; D call uncertain. This CDR3 comprises 11 residues. CDR1 is ENHRY and CDR2 is SYGVKD in the germline V gene. Trimming shortened V by 4 bases and J by 3 bases, and 4 bases separated the two germline ends. CDR3 in amino acids: CAISAGYEQYF. In nucleotides, the CDR3 is TGTGCCATCAGTGCGGGCTACGAGCAGTACTTC.

This clone has only one observation. This sequence joins TRBV4-3 and TRBJ2-7, with a weak D call TRBD1 (5 bases). This CDR3 has 15 amino acids. Germline assignment: CDR1 LGHNA and CDR2 YSLEER. Trimming removed 0 bases from V and 3 bases from J, with 12 bases in between. The CDR3 region has the DNA TGCGCCAGCAGCCAAGATACGGGCAGGGACTACGAGCAGTACTTC. It specifies CASSQDTGRDYEQYF.

The rearrangement joins TRBV20-1 to TRBJ2-1; 10 nucleotides match TRBD2. Germline V gene sequence: CDR1 DFQATT, CDR2 SNEGSKA (reference sequence). The CDR3 runs to 16 residues. J lost 10 bases, V lost 3 bases, and 15 bases had no gene match. CDR3 nucleotides: TGCAGTGCTAGTCATCTCGGGGCTAGCGGGAGCCGGGAGCAGTTCTTC. Its translation is CSASHLGASGSREQFF.

The chain couples TRBV28 to TRBJ2-2; a weak D match, TRBD1 (6 bases). The length of the CDR3 is 13 residues. Trimming pared 6 bases from V and 9 bases from J, leaving 14 bases between. CDR1 and CDR2 from the germline V gene are MDHEN and SYDVKM. The DNA for the CDR3 is TGTGCCAGCAGCCAAGGGGGTCACCGGGAGCTGTTTTTT. Protein sequence: CASSQGGHRELFF. The full variable domain, in which reference TRBV28 and TRBJ2-2 provide the parts outside the CDR3, is DVKVTQSSRYLVKRTGEKVFLECVQDMDHENMFWYRQDPGLGLRLIYFSYDVKMKEKGDIPEGYSVSREKKERFSLILESASTNQTSMYLCASSQGGHRELFFGEGSRLTVL.

The rearrangement links TRBV5-6 to TRBJ2-6, with a weak D call TRBD2 (5 bases). The CDR3 is made up of 16 amino acids. CDR1 SGHDT and CDR2 YYEEEE come from the germline V gene. The ends were cut back, 1 base at V and 3 bases at J, with 11 bases in the middle. The CDR3 DNA sequence: TGTGCCAGCAGCTTGCGGGGATACTTTGGGGCCAACGTCCTGACTTTC. Its protein is CASSLRGYFGANVLTF.

The CDR3, as DNA: TGTGCCAGCAGCCTTACTGGACTAGCGGGAGGGTTGACAGATACGCAGTATTTT. This codes for CASSLTGLAGGLTDTQYF. V gene TRBV12-1 combines with J gene TRBJ2-3; TRBD2, the table's D call, lacks a check against the DNA. TRBV12-1 is reported as a pseudogene. There are 18 residues in the CDR3.

The chain combines TRBV7-2 with TRBJ1-2; D unclear. V lost 2 bases and J 2 bases, leaving 6 bases between the germline ends. This CDR3 comprises 13 residues. Germline V lookup: CDR1 SGHTA, CDR2 FQGNSA. CDR3 region: CASSLLINYGYTF. Here the CDR3 DNA reads TGTGCCAGCAGCTTATTAATCAACTATGGCTACACCTTC. Full variable domain (rest looked up from reference TRBV7-2 and TRBJ1-2): GAGVSQSPSNKVTEKGKDVELRCDPISGHTALYWYRQSLGQGLEFLIYFQGNSAPDKSGLPSDRFSAERTGGSVSTLTIQRTQQEDSAVYLCASSLLINYGYTFGSGTRLTVV.

The chain recombines TRBV7-2 with TRBJ2-1, with a weak D call TRBD2 (6 bases). CDR3 length equals 13 residues. Germline CDR1 reads SGHTA; CDR2 reads FQGNSA. V dropped 6 bases and J dropped 9 bases, with 15 bases sitting between them. CDR3 sequence: CASRLLATAEQFF. The CDR3 DNA sequence: TGTGCCAGCAGGTTGCTAGCGACCGCTGAGCAGTTCTTC.

This chain links TRBV4-2 with TRBJ1-2; unclear D gene. The CDR3 sequence is 15 residues long. The V gene lost 0 bases and the J gene lost 4 bases, with 12 bases spanning the gap. Germline CDR1 reads LGHNA; CDR2 reads YNFKEQ. Written as DNA, the CDR3 is TGTGCCAGCAGCCAAGATAATGGGCAGGTCTATGGCTACACCTTC. It is translated as CASSQDNGQVYGYTF.

The chain recombines TRBV4-1 with TRBJ2-5; 15 positions match TRBD2. CDR3 length equals 18 residues. Trimming removed 1 base from V and 5 bases from J; junction bases left unmatched: 8. Germline V CDR1 and CDR2: MGHRA, YSYEKL. DNA for the CDR3: TGCGCCAGCAGCCAAGGGGGACTAGCGGGAGGAGTCTGGGAGACCCAGTACTTC. Its translation is CASSQGGLAGGVWETQYF.

The chain has TRBV4-1 and TRBJ1-1; no definite D call. Germline assignment: CDR1 MGHRA and CDR2 YSYEKL. There are 15 residues in the CDR3. Trimming left V 2 bases short and J 1 base short, with 11 bases between. CDR3 coding DNA: TGCGCCAGCAGCCAATTCGGGGTGACGAACACTGAAGCTTTCTTT. It specifies CASSQFGVTNTEAFF.

This chain connects TRBV6-5 to TRBJ2-7; a possible D gene is TRBD2 (6 bases). The CDR3 spans 13 residues. Germline V gives CDR1 MNHEY, CDR2 SVGAGI. Trimming shortened V by 8 bases and J by 5 bases, and 16 bases separated the two germline ends. CDR3: CASYRRGWDEQYF. CDR3 coding DNA: TGTGCCAGCTACAGGAGGGGATGGGACGAGCAGTACTTC.

This clone was counted a single time. The chain is built from TRBV7-2 and TRBJ1-5; tentative D call: TRBD1 (5 bases). The CDR3 has 15 residues. From germline, CDR1 is SGHTA and CDR2 FQGNSA. V gave up 6 bases and J gave up 1 base, with 13 bases separating them. The CDR3 DNA follows: TGTGCCAGCAGTTTGCAGTGGGGCAGCAATCAGCCCCAGCATTTT. It codes for CASSLQWGSNQPQHF.

This clone was found once. The DNA of the CDR3 is TGCGCCAGCAGCCAAGATCCCGACCCGGGACAGACCCTATACGAGCAGTACTTC. Protein product: CASSQDPDPGQTLYEQYF. The chain couples TRBV4-1 to TRBJ2-7; 7 nucleotides agree with TRBD1. The CDR3 has 18 residues. CDR1 is MGHRA, CDR2 YSYEKL, per germline. J lost 4 bases, V lost 0 bases, and 15 bases had no gene match.

V usage is TRBV7-6 and J usage is TRBJ2-1, with 8 nucleotides matching TRBD1. CDR3 length: 15 residues. Trimming cost V 1 base and J 8 bases; bases outside gene matches: 7. Germline V gene sequence: CDR1 SGHVS, CDR2 FNYEAQ. The CDR3 bases are TGTGCCAGCAGCTTAGGGACAGGGAATAGGTATGAGCAGTTCTTC. It yields the protein CASSLGTGNRYEQFF. Full variable domain (outside the CDR3, taken from reference TRBV7-6 and TRBJ2-1): GAGVSQSPRYKVTKRGQDVALRCDPISGHVSLYWYRQALGQGPEFLTYFNYEAQQDKSGLPNDRFSAERPEGSISTLTIQRTEQRDSAMYRCASSLGTGNRYEQFFGPGTRLTVL.

DNA for the CDR3: TGTGCCAGCAGAAAGGGGCCCTCTGGAAACACCATATATTTT. The encoded protein is CASRKGPSGNTIYF. V gene TRBV11-2 combines with J gene TRBJ1-3, with D possibly being TRBD1 (5 bases). This CDR3 spans 14 amino acids. The V end lost 6 bases, the J end lost 0 bases, and 9 bases lay between the germline ends. CDR1 SGHAT and CDR2 FQNNGV come from the germline V gene. Full variable domain (outside the CDR3, taken from reference TRBV11-2 and TRBJ1-3): EAGVAQSPRYKIIEKRQSVAFWCNPISGHATLYWYQQILGQGPKLLIQFQNNGVVDDSQLPKDRFSAERLKGVDSTLKIQPAKLEDSAVYLCASRKGPSGNTIYFGEGSWLTVV.

The rearrangement joins TRBV11-2 to TRBJ1-6, with 7 bases matching TRBD1. Germline V gene lookup returns CDR1 SGHAT and CDR2 FQNNGV. Trimming removed 5 bases from V and 8 bases from J; junction bases left unmatched: 12. There are 16 residues in the CDR3. CDR3 amino acids: CASSRNRITGDSPLHF. The CDR3 nucleotides are TGTGCCAGCAGCCGCAACAGGATTACAGGGGATTCACCCCTCCACTTT.

The chain uses TRBV14 and TRBJ1-5; 10 nucleotides agree with TRBD1. The CDR3 is 18 residues long. V lost 0 bases and J lost 5; bases outside the gene matches: 10. Germline V gene lookup returns CDR1 SGHDN and CDR2 FVKESK. Written as DNA, the CDR3 is TGTGCCAGCAGCCAAGATCCCCCGGGACAGGGGAGACATCAGCCCCAGCATTTT. Its protein is CASSQDPPGQGRHQPQHF.

V and J are TRBV7-3 and TRBJ2-2; TRBD1 agrees at 7 bases. The CDR3 has 15 amino acids. Germline V gene sequence: CDR1 SGHTA, CDR2 FQGTGA. V trimming: 2 bases; J trimming: 5 bases; junction bases outside the gene matches: 5. Here the CDR3 DNA reads TGTGCCAGCAGCTTACGACAGGGTGGGACCGGGGAGCTGTTTTTT. Its protein is CASSLRQGGTGELFF.

The J gene is TRBJ2-5, the V gene TRBV3-1 (or the pseudogene TRBV3-2); a possible D gene is TRBD1 (5 bases). V lost 5 bases, J lost 2 bases, and 9 bases lay in between. Germline CDR1 reads LGHDT; CDR2 reads YNNKEL (reference sequence). CDR3 length equals 13 residues. CDR3 nucleotides: TGTGCCAGCAGCTCGGACAAGCAAGAGACCCAGTACTTC. Its translation is CASSSDKQETQYF.

A single count supports this clone. V is TRBV5-4 and J is TRBJ2-3; 7 bases map to TRBD1. V gave up 0 bases and J gave up 1 base; unmatched junction bases: 2. The CDR3 is made up of 15 amino acids. CDR1 and CDR2 (germline): SGHNT, YYREEE (reference sequence). CDR3 region: CASSLAGTGTDTQYF. The CDR3 DNA reads TGTGCCAGCAGCTTGGCAGGGACAGGCACAGATACGCAGTATTTT.

The V call is TRBV19, the J call TRBJ1-5, with D uncertain. Germline CDR1 and CDR2: LNHDA and SQIVND (reference sequence). The CDR3 sequence is 14 residues long. The ends were cut back, 3 bases at V and 5 bases at J, with 11 bases in the middle. The CDR3 is CASSIGVTYQPQHF. CDR3 nucleotide sequence: TGTGCCAGTAGTATCGGGGTCACATATCAGCCCCAGCATTTT.

This clone occurred a few times. Other nucleotide sequences in the sample specify the same CDR3. V gene TRBV7-2 combines with J gene TRBJ2-5, with 12 positions matching TRBD2. J was trimmed by 5 bases and V by 4 bases; bases with no gene match: 5. Germline values: CDR1 SGHTA, CDR2 FQGNSA. The CDR3 has 15 residues. The CDR3 here is CASSSLAGGGETQYF. The CDR3 bases are TGTGCCAGCAGCTCCCTAGCGGGAGGGGGGGAGACCCAGTACTTC.